The 11 T cell receptor beta chains below come from one sample, sequenced in a study of T-cell reconstitution after alpha-beta-depleted transplantation in children. Unique molecular identifiers were used in preparing the TCRbeta library. MiXCR was run by TCRdb on the PCR reads, yielding one entry per CDR3 protein. The sample has about 980,000 distinct CDR3 sequences, roughly 29% seen once. This specimen was PBMCs, mostly from graft donor cells, taken 360 days after TCRalphabeta/CD19-depleted stem cell transplant. All receptors derive from a boy under three years old who had a stem cell transplant for SCID, so the T cells may come from the graft donor.

There are a few counts of this clonotype. The V call is TRBV4-2, the J call TRBJ1-1; 8 bases are shared with TRBD1. The CDR3 contains 16 residues. CDR1 is LGHNA, CDR2 YNFKEQ, per germline. V lost 1 base to trimming and J lost 5 bases; unmatched junction nucleotides: 9. This CDR3 is CASSQGDGQGRTEAFF. For the CDR3, the DNA is TGTGCCAGCAGCCAAGGAGATGGACAGGGTAGGACTGAAGCTTTCTTT.

This clonotype turned up a few times. V and J are TRBV29-1 and TRBJ2-6; D remains unclear. The V and J ends lost 0 bases and 1 base respectively, with 7 bases between them. There are 15 residues in the CDR3. Germline V lookup: CDR1 SQVTM, CDR2 ANQGSEA. The CDR3: CSVEEVGSGANVLTF. The CDR3 DNA reads as TGCAGCGTTGAAGAAGTAGGGTCTGGGGCCAACGTCCTGACTTTC.

The CDR3: CASSPTGTGWRNEQYF. As DNA, the CDR3 is TGTGCCAGCAGCCCAACCGGGACAGGCTGGAGAAACGAGCAGTACTTC. The V gene is TRBV6-5, the J gene TRBJ2-7; 8 nucleotides agree with TRBD1. Trimming cost V 6 bases and J 5 bases; bases outside gene matches: 15. The CDR3 is 16 amino acids. Germline V gives CDR1 MNHEY, CDR2 SVGAGI.

This clonotype has more than one count but fewer than ten. The chain links TRBV21-1 to TRBJ1-2. TRBV21-1 is reported as a pseudogene. The CDR3 runs 12 residues. The CDR3 spells CASSKNSYGYTF. For the CDR3, the DNA is TGTGCCAGCAGCAAAAACAGCTATGGCTACACCTTC.

The chain has TRBV30 and TRBJ1-1, with 11 nucleotides matching TRBD1. V was pared by 1 base and J by 2 bases, with 6 bases of the junction left unmatched. Germline V gene data show CDR1 as GTSNPN and CDR2 as SVGIG (reference sequence). This CDR3 contains 16 residues. CDR3 in amino acids: CAWSAGQGDANTEAFF. As DNA, the CDR3 is TGTGCCTGGAGTGCGGGACAGGGGGATGCAAACACTGAAGCTTTCTTT.

The rearrangement uses TRBV20-1 and TRBJ2-6, with D possibly being TRBD1 (5 bases). The germline gives CDR1 DFQATT, CDR2 SNEGSKA (reference sequence). CDR3 length: 14 residues. The germline V and J ends were trimmed by 2 bases and 3 bases, with 8 bases remaining between them. The CDR3 DNA reads TGCAGTGCTAGAACAGGTCTTGGGGCCAACGTCCTGACTTTC. Amino acid sequence: CSARTGLGANVLTF.

This clonotype was detected ten times or more. V and J are TRBV20-1 and TRBJ2-1, with 8 nucleotides matching TRBD2. V shed 4 bases, J shed 6 bases, and the junction held 14 bases outside the gene matches. Germline assignment: CDR1 DFQATT and CDR2 SNEGSKA (reference sequence). CDR3 length: 16 amino acids. Here the CDR3 reads CSAIYGGAKIPNEQFF. The CDR3 coding sequence is TGCAGTGCTATCTACGGGGGGGCCAAAATACCCAATGAGCAGTTCTTC.

The V and J genes are TRBV11-2 and TRBJ2-3, with 8 positions matching TRBD1. The CDR3 has 15 residues. Trimming removed 1 base from V and 5 bases from J; junction bases left unmatched: 5. The germline V gene encodes CDR1 SGHAT and CDR2 FQNNGV. The CDR3 DNA sequence: TGTGCCAGCAGCTTAGGGGGCAGGGGGCGAGATACGCAGTATTTT. Protein sequence: CASSLGGRGRDTQYF.

V and J are TRBV7-8 and TRBJ1-5; D call uncertain. CDR1 and CDR2 (germline): SGHVS, FQNEAQ. The CDR3 contains 14 residues. V was clipped by 4 bases and J by 3 bases, with 10 bases between them. CDR3 coding DNA: TGTGCCAGCAGCTCGGACGGACCCAATCAGCCCCAGCATTTT. This codes for CASSSDGPNQPQHF.

This sequence joins TRBV20-1 and TRBJ1-5; 9 bases match TRBD1. Germline values: CDR1 DFQATT, CDR2 SNEGSKA (reference sequence). V trimming: 6 bases; J trimming: 7 bases; junction bases outside the gene matches: 10. There are 14 residues in the CDR3. The CDR3 here is CSAHRGQGTQPQHF. In DNA form, the CDR3 reads TGCAGTGCCCACCGGGGACAGGGAACACAGCCCCAGCATTTT.

This clonotype was seen a single time. The gene calls are TRBV21-1 and TRBJ2-1. TRBV21-1 is recorded as a pseudogene. This CDR3 has 13 amino acids. CDR3 nucleotides: TGTGCCAGCAGCAAAAAGGTTCGGGATGAGCAGTTCTTC. Translated: CASSKKVRDEQFF.